The 27 T cell receptor beta chains presented below share a single source sample, sequenced in a study of blood T cell repertoires in COVID-19. The table came from immunoSEQ multiplex PCR; TCRdb's copy has only in-frame clones and leaves some out. The sample contains around 41,000 clones, around 82% of which appear only once. The sample consisted of peripheral blood. These receptors all come from a woman aged 80 or over with active or convalescent COVID-19.

This clone was found a few times. This sequence joins TRBV6-2 or TRBV6-3 and TRBJ2-7; weak D call: TRBD2 (6 bases). CDR1 and CDR2 (germline): MNHEY, SVGEGT. CDR3 length equals 13 residues. V shed 5 bases and J shed 7 bases, with 15 bases lying between them. CDR3 bases: TGTGCCAGCAGTACCGGCACAGGAGGGGAGCAGTACTTC. Its translation: CASSTGTGGEQYF.

The chain couples TRBV4-2 to TRBJ2-2, with D maybe TRBD1 (6 bases). V was clipped by 4 bases and J by 5 bases, with 14 bases between them. The CDR3 has 15 amino acids. Germline-derived CDR1 and CDR2 are LGHNA and YNFKEQ. CDR3 DNA: TGTGCCAGCAGCCTAAGGACAGCCATTACCGGGGAGCTGTTTTTT. This sequence encodes CASSLRTAITGELFF.

V and J are TRBV12-3 or TRBV12-4 and TRBJ2-1; the D gene is possibly TRBD1 (6 bases). This CDR3 contains 12 residues. Trimming removed 6 bases at V and 7 bases at J, with 10 bases between. CDR3 loop: CASSQGGNEQFF. DNA for the CDR3: TGTGCCAGCAGCCAAGGGGGTAATGAGCAGTTCTTC.

This chain connects TRBV10-3 to TRBJ2-1; 7 nucleotides agree with TRBD2. The CDR3 has 14 amino acids. Trimming took 7 bases from V and 8 from J; bases not matched to a gene: 11. Germline V gene data show CDR1 as ENHRY and CDR2 as SYGVKD. CDR3 residues: CAINLGGSNYEQFF. The CDR3 DNA reads as TGTGCCATCAATTTGGGCGGGAGCAACTATGAGCAGTTCTTC.

The J gene is TRBJ2-2, the V gene TRBV19; D uncertain. CDR1 is LNHDA and CDR2 is SQIVND in the germline V gene (reference sequence). This CDR3 has 15 amino acids. Trimming removed 4 bases from V and 0 bases from J, with 9 bases in between. The CDR3 reads CASSSGASNTGELFF. The CDR3 DNA is TGTGCCAGTAGTAGCGGAGCATCGAACACCGGGGAGCTGTTTTTT.

V and J are TRBV6-2 or TRBV6-3 and TRBJ2-3; 12 bases line up with TRBD2. V trimming: 6 bases; J trimming: 5 bases; junction bases outside the gene matches: 6. The germline V gene encodes CDR1 MNHEY and CDR2 SVGEGT. This CDR3 has 15 amino acids. The CDR3 is CASRPPGLAGDTQYF. The CDR3 DNA sequence: TGTGCCAGCAGACCTCCGGGACTAGCGGGAGATACGCAGTATTTT.

This rearrangement joins TRBV30 to TRBJ1-4; 8 bases map to TRBD1. Germline assignment: CDR1 GTSNPN and CDR2 SVGIG (reference sequence). The CDR3 extends over 14 amino acids. V lost 3 bases, J lost 5 bases, and 5 bases stayed unmatched. For the CDR3, the DNA is TGTGCCTGGAGCCGTCAGGGGGCAAATGAAAAACTGTTTTTT. Protein: CAWSRQGANEKLFF.

The genes are TRBV6-5 and TRBJ2-7; 9 bases fit TRBD1. V dropped 6 bases and J dropped 2; count of bases not matched to a gene: 5. Germline CDR1 is MNHEY and CDR2 is SVGAGI. The CDR3 consists of 14 residues. CDR3 amino acids: CASRPTGGAYEQYF. Here the CDR3 DNA reads TGTGCCAGCAGACCGACAGGGGGGGCCTACGAGCAGTACTTC.

The chain joins TRBV6-4 to TRBJ2-2, with D uncertain. Germline CDR1 is MRHNA and CDR2 is SNTAGT. This CDR3 is 15 amino acids long. The ends were cut back, 10 bases at V and 1 base at J, with 16 bases in the middle. The DNA of the CDR3 is TGTGCCACCCGGTCCCAGGCTTTGAACACCGGGGAGCTGTTTTTT. Translated, it gives CATRSQALNTGELFF.

The chain carries TRBV9 and TRBJ1-1; D unclear. V was cut by 3 bases and J by 7 bases, with 13 bases left in between. Germline CDR1 SGDLS, CDR2 YYNGEE. This CDR3 region has 13 residues. CDR3 coding DNA: TGTGCCAGCAGCGCCTCGACACGGTTTGAAGCTTTCTTT. The encoded protein is CASSASTRFEAFF.

The J gene is TRBJ1-2, the V gene TRBV9; 9 nucleotides match TRBD1. CDR3 length: 15 amino acids. CDR1 is SGDLS and CDR2 is YYNGEE in the germline V gene. Trimming cost V 4 bases and J 5 bases; bases outside gene matches: 9. Written as DNA, the CDR3 is TGTGCCAGCAGCTCTCCCGACAGGGGGTCTTATGGCTACACCTTC. It codes for CASSSPDRGSYGYTF.

J is TRBJ1-5 and V is TRBV2; D possibly corresponds to TRBD1 (6 bases). Germline values: CDR1 SNHLY, CDR2 FYNNEI. The CDR3 is 13 amino acids. Trimming shortened V by 7 bases and J by 7 bases, and 14 bases separated the two germline ends. The chain's CDR3 is CASNTGFGQPQHF. CDR3 nucleotide sequence: TGTGCCAGCAACACAGGGTTCGGGCAGCCCCAGCATTTT.

The chain employs TRBV28 and TRBJ1-2, with D possibly being TRBD1 (5 bases). V lost 6 bases, J lost 8 bases, and 10 bases lay in between. Germline V gene data show CDR1 as MDHEN and CDR2 as SYDVKM. The CDR3 extends over 11 amino acids. CDR3 in amino acids: CASSFQGGYTF. DNA of the CDR3: TGTGCCAGCAGCTTTCAGGGCGGCTACACCTTC.

The gene calls are TRBV5-5 and TRBJ2-2; 7 nucleotides line up with TRBD2. V lost 0 bases and J lost 2; bases outside the gene matches: 7. Germline-derived CDR1 and CDR2 are SGHKS and YYEKEE (reference sequence). The CDR3 is made up of 17 amino acids. CDR3 sequence (DNA): TGTGCCAGCAGCTTGGCTAGCGGATATGTAAACACCGGGGAGCTGTTTTTT. Encoded protein: CASSLASGYVNTGELFF.

This rearrangement joins TRBV12-3 or TRBV12-4 to TRBJ1-2; D gene unclear. V was trimmed by 7 bases and J by 2 bases, leaving 8 bases between them. The CDR3 contains 12 residues. The CDR3 DNA reads TGTGCCAGCAATAGTCGAAACTATGGCTACACCTTC. This gives the protein CASNSRNYGYTF.

V usage is TRBV9 and J usage is TRBJ2-5, with D possibly matching TRBD1 (5 bases). Germline assignment: CDR1 SGDLS and CDR2 YYNGEE. Deletions cut 4 bases from V and 3 bases from J, with 13 bases between. The CDR3 loop spans 14 amino acids. CDR3 bases: TGTGCCAGCAGCCCCCAGCAGGGAAAAGAGACCCAGTACTTC. Translation gives CASSPQQGKETQYF.

CDR3 in amino acids: CASSLQAMNTEAFF. In DNA form, the CDR3 reads TGTGCCAGCAGTTTACAGGCCATGAACACTGAAGCTTTCTTT. The chain has TRBV28 and TRBJ1-1; no clear D gene. There are 14 residues in the CDR3. Germline loops: CDR1 MDHEN, CDR2 SYDVKM. V was clipped by 2 bases and J by 0 bases, with 7 bases between them.

V and J are TRBV28 and TRBJ1-1; weak D call: TRBD1 (6 bases). This CDR3 comprises 14 residues. Germline V gene lookup returns CDR1 MDHEN and CDR2 SYDVKM. The V end lost 7 bases, the J end lost 0 bases, and 12 bases lay between the germline ends. The CDR3 region has the DNA TGTGCCAGCAACAGGGAAGTAATGAACACTGAAGCTTTCTTT. Protein product: CASNREVMNTEAFF.

This chain links TRBV18 with TRBJ1-2; 10 positions agree with TRBD1. Germline V gives CDR1 KGHSH, CDR2 LQKENI. Germline trimming cut 5 bases from V and 8 bases from J; bases unmatched to any gene: 11. The CDR3 loop spans 15 amino acids. DNA for the CDR3: TGTGCCAGCTCATCGACAGGGGGCTATTTCGAGGGCTACACCTTC. This sequence encodes CASSSTGGYFEGYTF.

The rearrangement joins TRBV19 to TRBJ1-6; D is ambiguous. The CDR3 runs 13 residues. Trimming took 6 bases from V and 9 from J, leaving 12 bases between them. Looked up from germline, CDR1 is LNHDA and CDR2 is SQIVND (reference sequence). The CDR3 reads CASRYQATSPLHF. In DNA, the CDR3 is TGTGCCAGTAGGTACCAGGCGACTTCACCCCTCCACTTT.

The V call is TRBV2, the J call TRBJ2-7, with D unclear. Germline loops: CDR1 SNHLY, CDR2 FYNNEI. The V end was cut by 4 bases, the J end by 3 bases, with 7 bases between. The CDR3 is 12 residues long. CDR3 sequence reads: CASSAQNYEQYF. CDR3 nucleotide sequence: TGTGCCAGCAGTGCGCAGAACTACGAGCAGTACTTC.

The chain links TRBV3-1 (or the pseudogene TRBV3-2) to TRBJ2-3; D remains ambiguous. The ends were cut back, 2 bases at V and 2 bases at J, with 11 bases in the middle. This CDR3 spans 15 amino acids. CDR1 and CDR2 (germline): LGHDT, YNNKEL (reference sequence). CDR3 nucleotides: TGTGCCAGCAGCCAAATCACAGCTCACACAGATACGCAGTATTTT. Its translation: CASSQITAHTDTQYF.

A few counts support this clone. The chain has TRBV11-2 and TRBJ2-3; weak D call: TRBD2 (6 bases). Germline V gives CDR1 SGHAT, CDR2 FQNNGV. This CDR3 contains 15 residues. The V end was cut by 8 bases, the J end by 3 bases, with 18 bases between. CDR3 sequence reads: CASQQQGTATDTQYF. CDR3 coding DNA: TGTGCCAGCCAACAACAAGGGACTGCGACAGATACGCAGTATTTT.

In regard to this clone: No DNA is shown, since the ends of the CDR3 on it are uncertain; the CDR3 is the one TCRdb lists. CDR3: CASSKVAGGNYNEQFF. The chain employs TRBV21-1 and TRBJ2-1; the D segment call TRBD2 is taken from the table without a DNA check. TRBV21-1 is listed as a pseudogene. The CDR3 extends over 16 residues, inclusive of both ends.

The V call is TRBV27, the J call TRBJ2-2; D may be TRBD1 (5 bases). V was trimmed by 5 bases and J by 7 bases, leaving 11 bases between them. CDR1 and CDR2 from the germline V gene are MNHEY and SMNVEV (reference sequence). There are 13 residues in the CDR3. The CDR3 coding sequence is TGTGCCAGCAGTGGCAGGGTAGGCGGGGAGCTGTTTTTT. Encoded protein: CASSGRVGGELFF.

This chain uses TRBV5-1 with TRBJ2-1, with TRBD2 matching over 7 bases. Germline V lookup: CDR1 SGHRS, CDR2 YFSETQ. V lost 0 bases to trimming and J lost 7 bases; unmatched junction nucleotides: 4. The CDR3 is 14 amino acids. The CDR3: CASSLELANNEQFF. CDR3 nucleotides: TGCGCCAGCAGCTTGGAACTAGCGAATAATGAGCAGTTCTTC. Full variable domain (remainder filled in from reference TRBV5-1 and TRBJ2-1): KAGVTQTPRYLIKTRGQQVTLSCSPISGHRSVSWYQQTPGQGLQFLFEYFSETQRNKGNFPGRFSGRQFSNSRSEMNVSTLELGDSALYLCASSLELANNEQFFGPGTRLTVL.

This clone has a single count. The V gene is TRBV4-1, the J gene TRBJ2-1; 11 positions match TRBD1. The V gene end was trimmed by 0 bases and the J gene end by 5 bases; junction bases not matched to a gene: 6. The CDR3 sequence is 17 residues long. Germline V CDR1 and CDR2: MGHRA, YSYEKL. CDR3 region: CASSQDLGQGAHNEQFF. The CDR3, as DNA: TGCGCCAGCAGCCAAGATTTAGGACAGGGGGCGCACAATGAGCAGTTCTTC.